By share of the sample, the clone carrying this T cell receptor (beta chain) is medium-sized. The antigen is unknown. Since it is a stray read in a library aimed at alpha chains, this beta chain has a size that is not meaningful. Described time point: sample taken at primary tumor resection. Patients with untreated early-stage non-small cell lung cancer, numbering 55 to 75, were the donors. Whole RNA, which was extracted from tumor, nontumor lung tissue or frozen PBMC, was sequenced without any cell sorting. This entry comes from a study of spatial heterogeneity in lung cancer. Turning to the study itself: Raw reads showed each unique TCR and UMI combination turning up more than ten times on average. Whole-study results and caveats: In tumor T cells, estimated coverage reached roughly 6.4% for alpha chains and 12% to 15% for beta chains. Mutation tallies in tumors tracked expanded intratumoral alpha and beta TCR counts.

The CDR3 loop spans 13 amino acids. Germline V CDR1 and CDR2: MNHEY, SVGAGI. Germline trimming cut 6 bases from V and 9 bases from J; bases unmatched to any gene: 5. TCRdb itself ran the 5' RACE reads through MiXCR, one entry per CDR3 protein. This table holds about 14,000 distinct CDR3 sequences, approximately 4.5% found once. The sample consisted of lung tumor tissue, taken at surgery. The sequence derives from a female donor with early-stage non-small cell lung cancer. V usage is TRBV6-5 and J usage is TRBJ1-5; 10 bases are a match to TRBD1. This CDR3 is CASSSDRGSPQHF. Here the CDR3 DNA reads TGTGCCAGCAGCTCGGACAGGGGGTCGCCCCAGCATTTT.